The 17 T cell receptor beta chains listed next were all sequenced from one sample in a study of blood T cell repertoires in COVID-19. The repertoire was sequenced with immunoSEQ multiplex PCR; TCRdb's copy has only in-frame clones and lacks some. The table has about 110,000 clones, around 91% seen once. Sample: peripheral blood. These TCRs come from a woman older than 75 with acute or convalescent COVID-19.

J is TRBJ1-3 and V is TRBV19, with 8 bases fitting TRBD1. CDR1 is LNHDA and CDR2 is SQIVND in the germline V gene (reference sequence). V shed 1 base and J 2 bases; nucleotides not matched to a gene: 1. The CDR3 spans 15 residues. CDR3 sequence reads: CASSIGTGTGNTIYF. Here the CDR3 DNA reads TGTGCCAGTAGTATAGGGACAGGGACTGGAAACACCATATATTTT.

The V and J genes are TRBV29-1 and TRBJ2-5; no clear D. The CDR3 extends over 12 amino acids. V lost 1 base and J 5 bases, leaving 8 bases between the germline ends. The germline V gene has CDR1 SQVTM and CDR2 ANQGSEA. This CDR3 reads CSVEAGPETQYF. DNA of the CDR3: TGCAGCGTTGAAGCGGGTCCCGAGACCCAGTACTTC.

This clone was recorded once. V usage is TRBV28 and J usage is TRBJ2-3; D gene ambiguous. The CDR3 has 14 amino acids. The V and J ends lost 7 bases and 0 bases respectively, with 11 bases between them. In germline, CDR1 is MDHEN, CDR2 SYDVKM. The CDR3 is CASNRLRSTDTQYF. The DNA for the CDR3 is TGTGCCAGCAACCGCCTGAGGAGCACAGATACGCAGTATTTT.

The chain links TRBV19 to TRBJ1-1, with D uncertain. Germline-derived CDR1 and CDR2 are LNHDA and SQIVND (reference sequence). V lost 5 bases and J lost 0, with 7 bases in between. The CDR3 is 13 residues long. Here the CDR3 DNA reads TGTGCCAGTAGTCTACGTATGAACACTGAAGCTTTCTTT. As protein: CASSLRMNTEAFF.

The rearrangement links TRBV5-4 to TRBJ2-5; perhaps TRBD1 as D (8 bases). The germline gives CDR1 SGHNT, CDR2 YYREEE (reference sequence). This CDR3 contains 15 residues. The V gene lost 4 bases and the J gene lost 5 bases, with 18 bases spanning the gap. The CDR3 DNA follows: TGTGCCAGCAGCACACGACAGGGGAGGGAGGAGACCCAGTACTTC. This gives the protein CASSTRQGREETQYF.

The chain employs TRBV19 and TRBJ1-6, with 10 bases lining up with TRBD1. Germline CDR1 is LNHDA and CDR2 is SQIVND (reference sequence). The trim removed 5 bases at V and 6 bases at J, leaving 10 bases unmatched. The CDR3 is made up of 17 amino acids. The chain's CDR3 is CASSPWRQGAGNSPLHF. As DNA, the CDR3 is TGTGCCAGTAGTCCGTGGCGACAGGGGGCTGGTAATTCACCCCTCCACTTT. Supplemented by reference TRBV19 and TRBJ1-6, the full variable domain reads DGGITQSPKYLFRKEGQNVTLSCEQNLNHDAMYWYRQDPGQGLRLIYYSQIVNDFQKGDIAEGYSVSREKKESFPLTVTSAQKNPTAFYLCASSPWRQGAGNSPLHFGNGTRLTVT.

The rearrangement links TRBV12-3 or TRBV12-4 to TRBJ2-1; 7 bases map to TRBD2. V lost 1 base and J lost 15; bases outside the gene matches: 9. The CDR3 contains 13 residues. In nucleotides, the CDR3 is TGTGCCAGCAGTTTAGGCGGGAGCACACTCGCGTTCTTC. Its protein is CASSLGGSTLAFF.

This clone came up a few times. CDR3: CASSVAVGGALDTQYF. The CDR3, as DNA: TGTGCCAGCAGCGTAGCCGTCGGGGGGGCCCTTGATACGCAGTATTTT. The rearrangement links TRBV9 to TRBJ2-3, with 8 bases lining up with TRBD2. V lost 0 bases and J lost 6; bases outside the gene matches: 9. CDR1 SGDLS and CDR2 YYNGEE come from the germline V gene. The CDR3 is made up of 16 amino acids. Based on the CDR3 plus reference TRBV9 and TRBJ2-3, the full variable domain is DSGVTQTPKHLITATGQRVTLRCSPRSGDLSVYWYQQSLDQGLQFLIQYYNGEERAKGNILERFSAQQFPDLHSELNLSSLELGDSALYFCASSVAVGGALDTQYFGPGTRLTVL.

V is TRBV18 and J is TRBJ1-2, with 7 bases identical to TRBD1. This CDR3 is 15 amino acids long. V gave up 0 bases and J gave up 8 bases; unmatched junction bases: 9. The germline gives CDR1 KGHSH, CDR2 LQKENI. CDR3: CASSPPGQPTGGYTF. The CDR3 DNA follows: TGTGCCAGCTCACCACCGGGACAGCCTACTGGCGGCTACACCTTC.

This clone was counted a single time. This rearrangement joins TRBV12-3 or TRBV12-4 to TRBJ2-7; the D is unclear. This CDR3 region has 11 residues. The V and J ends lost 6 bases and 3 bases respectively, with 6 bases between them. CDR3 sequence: CASSTYYEQYF. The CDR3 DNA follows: TGTGCCAGCAGCACATACTACGAGCAGTACTTC.

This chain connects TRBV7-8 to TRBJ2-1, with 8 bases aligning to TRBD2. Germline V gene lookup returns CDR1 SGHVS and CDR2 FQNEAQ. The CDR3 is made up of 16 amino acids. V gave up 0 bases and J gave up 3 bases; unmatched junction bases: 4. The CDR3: CASSLAPAGVYNEQFF. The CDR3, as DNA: TGTGCCAGCAGCTTAGCGCCAGCGGGGGTCTACAATGAGCAGTTCTTC.

The CDR3, as DNA: TGTGCCAGCAGTTACTCGCCTTGGACAGGGAGCTCACCCCTCCACTTT. Protein product: CASSYSPWTGSSPLHF. V is TRBV6-5 and J is TRBJ1-6; TRBD1 aligns across 8 bases. J lost 10 bases, V lost 0 bases, and 8 bases had no gene match. The V gene's germline CDR1 is MNHEY and CDR2 SVGAGI. The CDR3 covers 16 residues.

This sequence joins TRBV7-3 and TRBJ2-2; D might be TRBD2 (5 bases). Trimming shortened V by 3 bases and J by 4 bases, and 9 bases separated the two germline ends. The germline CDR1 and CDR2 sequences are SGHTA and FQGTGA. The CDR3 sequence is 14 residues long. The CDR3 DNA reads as TGTGCCAGCAGCTTTGGACGGGGCACCGGGGAGCTGTTTTTT. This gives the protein CASSFGRGTGELFF.

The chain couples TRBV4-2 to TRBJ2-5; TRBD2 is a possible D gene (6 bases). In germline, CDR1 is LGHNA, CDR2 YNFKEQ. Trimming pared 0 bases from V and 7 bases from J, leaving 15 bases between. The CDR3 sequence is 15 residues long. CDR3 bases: TGTGCCAGCAGCCAAGATGGGGCACGGGGAGGGACCCAGTACTTC. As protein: CASSQDGARGGTQYF.

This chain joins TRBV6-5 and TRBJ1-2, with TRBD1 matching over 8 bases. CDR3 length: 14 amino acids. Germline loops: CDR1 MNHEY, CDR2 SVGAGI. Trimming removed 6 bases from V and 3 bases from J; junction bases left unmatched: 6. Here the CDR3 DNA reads TGTGCCAGCAGGTACACAGGGGGTGACTATGGCTACACCTTC. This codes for CASRYTGGDYGYTF.

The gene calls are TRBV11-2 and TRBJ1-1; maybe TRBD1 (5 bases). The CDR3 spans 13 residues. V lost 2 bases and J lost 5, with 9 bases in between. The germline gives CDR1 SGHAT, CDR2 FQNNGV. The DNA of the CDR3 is TGTGCCAGCAGCTTACTTCCAGGGACTGAAGCTTTCTTT. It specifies CASSLLPGTEAFF. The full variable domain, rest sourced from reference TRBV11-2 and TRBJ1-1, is EAGVAQSPRYKIIEKRQSVAFWCNPISGHATLYWYQQILGQGPKLLIQFQNNGVVDDSQLPKDRFSAERLKGVDSTLKIQPAKLEDSAVYLCASSLLPGTEAFFGQGTRLTVV.

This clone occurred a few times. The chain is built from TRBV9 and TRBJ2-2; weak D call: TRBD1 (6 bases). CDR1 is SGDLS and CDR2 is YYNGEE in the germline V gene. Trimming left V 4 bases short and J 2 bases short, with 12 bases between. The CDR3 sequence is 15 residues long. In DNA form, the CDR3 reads TGTGCCAGCAGCACCTCACAGGGCAACACCGGGGAGCTGTTTTTT. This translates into CASSTSQGNTGELFF.